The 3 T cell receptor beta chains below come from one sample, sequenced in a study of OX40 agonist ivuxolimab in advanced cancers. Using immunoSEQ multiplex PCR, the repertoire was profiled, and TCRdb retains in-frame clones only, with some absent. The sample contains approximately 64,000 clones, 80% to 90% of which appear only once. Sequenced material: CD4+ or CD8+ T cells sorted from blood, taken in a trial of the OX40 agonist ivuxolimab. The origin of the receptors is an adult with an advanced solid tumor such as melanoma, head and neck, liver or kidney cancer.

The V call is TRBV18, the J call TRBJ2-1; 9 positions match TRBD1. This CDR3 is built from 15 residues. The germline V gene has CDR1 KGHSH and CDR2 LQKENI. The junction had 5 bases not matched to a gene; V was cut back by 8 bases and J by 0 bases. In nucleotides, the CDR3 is TGTGCCAGCCAGACAGGGGGGAGCTCCTACAATGAGCAGTTCTTC. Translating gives CASQTGGSSYNEQFF.

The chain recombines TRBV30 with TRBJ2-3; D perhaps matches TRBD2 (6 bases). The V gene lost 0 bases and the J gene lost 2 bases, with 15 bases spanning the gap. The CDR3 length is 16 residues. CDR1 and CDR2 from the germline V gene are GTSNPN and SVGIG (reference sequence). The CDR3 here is CAWSVRGTGITDTQYF. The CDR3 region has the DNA TGTGCCTGGAGTGTACGGGGGACGGGCATCACAGATACGCAGTATTTT.

Here the CDR3 reads CASSPGHPLFEQYF. DNA of the CDR3: TGTGCCAGCAGCCCAGGGCACCCTCTTTTCGAGCAGTACTTC. This chain uses TRBV7-3 with TRBJ2-7, with D perhaps TRBD1 (5 bases). The CDR3 sequence is 14 residues long. V was pared by 5 bases and J by 6 bases, with 17 bases between. Germline assignment: CDR1 SGHTA and CDR2 FQGTGA.